A single sample gave rise to the 30 T cell receptor beta chains below, sequenced in a study of blood T cell repertoires in COVID-19. Produced via immunoSEQ multiplex PCR; TCRdb's table is partial and in-frame only. The sample has approximately 290,000 clones; approximately 84% are singletons. Sequences were obtained from peripheral blood. The receptor set was obtained from a person between 65 and 79 years old with COVID-19, enrolled during active disease.

The chain recombines TRBV6-1 with TRBJ2-2, with 7 bases identical to TRBD2. V was pared by 1 base and J by 6 bases, with 8 bases of the junction left unmatched. There are 16 residues in the CDR3. Germline V gives CDR1 MNHNS, CDR2 SASEGT. The CDR3 sequence is CASSEGGGGSPGELFF. The DNA for the CDR3 is TGTGCCAGCAGTGAAGGGGGGGGAGGGTCACCCGGGGAGCTGTTTTTT.

The rearrangement joins TRBV2 to TRBJ2-1, with 7 bases lining up with TRBD1. There are 15 residues in the CDR3. Germline V CDR1 and CDR2: SNHLY, FYNNEI. V was pared by 4 bases and J by 3 bases, with 6 bases of the junction left unmatched. The CDR3 DNA reads TGTGCCAGCAGTGCGAGGACAGGAGACTACAATGAGCAGTTCTTC. This gives the protein CASSARTGDYNEQFF.

The V and J genes are TRBV25-1 and TRBJ1-1; no definite D call. Germline CDR1 is MGHDK and CDR2 is SYGVNS. The V and J ends lost 1 base and 6 bases respectively, with 12 bases between them. This CDR3 is 14 amino acids long. CDR3 sequence (DNA): TGTGCCAGCAGTGAATCATCACCTAATCCTGAAGCTTTCTTT. It is translated as CASSESSPNPEAFF.

The chain joins TRBV18 to TRBJ1-5; weak D call: TRBD1 (5 bases). Germline V gene sequence: CDR1 KGHSH, CDR2 LQKENI. The CDR3 sequence is 13 residues long. The ends were cut back, 0 bases at V and 9 bases at J, with 9 bases in the middle. This CDR3 is CASSPPGVPPQHF. In DNA, the CDR3 is TGTGCCAGCTCACCACCAGGGGTTCCGCCCCAGCATTTT.

The gene calls are TRBV5-5 and TRBJ2-1; D gene uncertain. CDR3 length equals 16 residues. V dropped 4 bases and J dropped 8 bases, with 22 bases sitting between them. Germline V gives CDR1 SGHKS, CDR2 YYEKEE (reference sequence). This chain's CDR3 is CASSATGWVSGDEQFF. CDR3 in DNA: TGTGCCAGCAGCGCGACTGGGTGGGTTTCCGGCGATGAGCAGTTCTTC.

This chain uses TRBV2 with TRBJ2-2; D gene unclear. V dropped 8 bases and J dropped 0 bases, with 7 bases sitting between them. Germline V CDR1 and CDR2: SNHLY, FYNNEI. The CDR3 has 13 residues. CDR3 region: CASLETNTGELFF. CDR3 nucleotides: TGTGCCAGCCTTGAGACGAACACCGGGGAGCTGTTTTTT.

This clone showed up just once. The chain has TRBV5-4 and TRBJ1-5; 7 bases align to TRBD1. V was clipped by 9 bases and J by 1 base; unmatched bases: 10. The CDR3 totals 15 residues. Per the germline V gene, CDR1 is SGHNT and CDR2 is YYREEE (reference sequence). CDR3 DNA: TGTGCCACCTCACCCCACAGGGGCAGCAATCAGCCCCAGCATTTT. Its translation is CATSPHRGSNQPQHF.

V and J are TRBV18 and TRBJ2-7; TRBD2 agrees at 9 bases. The length of the CDR3 is 15 residues. Germline V gene lookup returns CDR1 KGHSH and CDR2 LQKENI. V lost 4 bases and J lost 3; bases outside the gene matches: 7. The CDR3 sequence is CASSLTGLAYYEQYF. For the CDR3, the DNA is TGTGCCAGCTCACTGACGGGACTAGCCTACTACGAGCAGTACTTC.

This clone showed up just once. This sequence joins TRBV4-2 and TRBJ2-6; a weak D match, TRBD1 (5 bases). The germline V gene encodes CDR1 LGHNA and CDR2 YNFKEQ. CDR3 length equals 18 residues. Trimming pared 1 base from V and 3 bases from J, leaving 16 bases between. CDR3 DNA sequence: TGTGCCAGCAGCCAAGCCAGGGTCATAGCAGGTGGGGCCAACGTCCTGACTTTC. Protein sequence: CASSQARVIAGGANVLTF.

The gene calls are TRBV7-2 and TRBJ1-1; D uncertain. Trimming left V 0 bases short and J 5 bases short, with 10 bases between. The CDR3 has 14 amino acids. Germline lookup yields CDR1 SGHTA and CDR2 FQGNSA. CDR3 DNA sequence: TGTGCCAGCAGCTTAGCCGTACAAGTAACTGAAGCTTTCTTT. Amino acids: CASSLAVQVTEAFF. Variable domain in full (rest from reference TRBV7-2 and TRBJ1-1): GAGVSQSPSNKVTEKGKDVELRCDPISGHTALYWYRQSLGQGLEFLIYFQGNSAPDKSGLPSDRFSAERTGGSVSTLTIQRTQQEDSAVYLCASSLAVQVTEAFFGQGTRLTVV.

CDR3 in amino acids: CASSSGGRGHTEAFF. The CDR3 region has the DNA TGTGCCAGCAGCTCCGGCGGCAGGGGGCACACTGAAGCTTTCTTT. The gene calls are TRBV7-2 and TRBJ1-1; 8 positions agree with TRBD1. Losses at the gene ends were 4 bases for V and 3 bases for J; bases not matched to a gene: 7. The CDR3 has 15 amino acids. Germline V lookup: CDR1 SGHTA, CDR2 FQGNSA.

V gene TRBV28 combines with J gene TRBJ2-3; D may be TRBD1 (6 bases). There are 14 residues in the CDR3. Trimming shortened V by 6 bases and J by 3 bases, and 13 bases separated the two germline ends. CDR1 is MDHEN and CDR2 is SYDVKM in the germline V gene. In DNA form, the CDR3 reads TGTGCCAGCAGAACCTACAGGGTTACAGATACGCAGTATTTT. Translation gives CASRTYRVTDTQYF.

This chain connects TRBV25-1 to TRBJ2-3; D perhaps matches TRBD2 (6 bases). Trimming cost V 2 bases and J 4 bases, with 16 bases left between them. This CDR3 comprises 16 residues. Germline-derived CDR1 and CDR2 are MGHDK and SYGVNS. The CDR3 spells CASSEKSGAGPDTQYF. Written as DNA, the CDR3 is TGTGCCAGCAGTGAAAAAAGCGGAGCGGGCCCAGATACGCAGTATTTT.

The count of this clone is one. The chain uses TRBV12-3 or TRBV12-4 and TRBJ2-2; no firm D call. The CDR3 has 13 amino acids. Trimming cost V 2 bases and J 3 bases, with 4 bases left between them. CDR3 amino acids: CASSLLHTGELFF. CDR3 DNA: TGTGCCAGCAGTTTACTTCACACCGGGGAGCTGTTTTTT.

This clone was counted between two and nine times. V is TRBV9 and J is TRBJ1-6; 9 positions agree with TRBD1. The CDR3 consists of 17 residues. V shed 0 bases and J 6 bases; nucleotides not matched to a gene: 7. Per the germline V gene, CDR1 is SGDLS and CDR2 is YYNGEE. Here the CDR3 reads CASSVGMTGGSNSPLHF. The CDR3 bases are TGTGCCAGCAGCGTAGGTATGACAGGGGGATCTAATTCACCCCTCCACTTT. Full variable domain (rest looked up from reference TRBV9 and TRBJ1-6): DSGVTQTPKHLITATGQRVTLRCSPRSGDLSVYWYQQSLDQGLQFLIQYYNGEERAKGNILERFSAQQFPDLHSELNLSSLELGDSALYFCASSVGMTGGSNSPLHFGNGTRLTVT.

The V gene is TRBV27, the J gene TRBJ2-7, with TRBD2 matching over 11 bases. V lost 3 bases to trimming and J lost 4 bases; unmatched junction nucleotides: 2. Per the germline V gene, CDR1 is MNHEY and CDR2 is SMNVEV (reference sequence). The CDR3 sequence is 14 residues long. CDR3 DNA sequence: TGTGCCAGCAGTTTGTCTAGCGGGAGGTACGAGCAGTACTTC. Amino acid sequence: CASSLSSGRYEQYF.

The CDR3 DNA reads TGTGCCATCAGTGAGCCAGCGGGAGTGTCCTACGAGCAGTACTTC. Its translation: CAISEPAGVSYEQYF. J is TRBJ2-7 and V is TRBV10-3; 8 bases agree with TRBD2. This CDR3 has 15 amino acids. Trimming took 2 bases from V and 1 from J; bases not matched to a gene: 4. The V gene's germline CDR1 is ENHRY and CDR2 SYGVKD.

The V gene is TRBV5-6, the J gene TRBJ1-2; D gene uncertain. The length of the CDR3 is 15 residues. The germline V gene encodes CDR1 SGHDT and CDR2 YYEEEE. Trimming shortened V by 4 bases and J by 4 bases, and 17 bases separated the two germline ends. CDR3 nucleotide sequence: TGTGCCAGCAGCCACGGGAGCAAGGAGGGCTATGGCTACACCTTC. Protein sequence: CASSHGSKEGYGYTF.

The chain has TRBV7-9 and TRBJ1-4; no reliable D call. Germline lookup yields CDR1 SEHNR and CDR2 FQNEAQ (reference sequence). Trimming pared 8 bases from V and 4 bases from J, leaving 11 bases between. This CDR3 region has 13 residues. CDR3 coding DNA: TGTGCCAGCTGCATCGTAGTTAATGAAAAACTGTTTTTT. The encoded protein is CASCIVVNEKLFF.

The V gene is TRBV12-5, the J gene TRBJ1-5, with 7 bases lining up with TRBD1. With V trimmed by 4 bases and J by 7 bases, 4 bases remained unmatched. CDR3 size: 13 residues. Looked up from germline, CDR1 is LGHNT and CDR2 is FRNRAP. This CDR3 is CASGSYRGQPQHF. For the CDR3, the DNA is TGTGCTAGTGGTTCCTACAGGGGACAGCCCCAGCATTTT. Looking up the rest from reference TRBV12-5 and TRBJ1-5 gives the full variable domain: DARVTQTPRHKVTEMGQEVTMRCQPILGHNTVFWYRQTMMQGLELLAYFRNRAPLDDSGMPKDRFSAEMPDATLATLKIQPSEPRDSAVYFCASGSYRGQPQHFGDGTRLSIL.

The chain is built from TRBV28 and TRBJ1-1, with 10 bases identical to TRBD1. Germline CDR1 is MDHEN and CDR2 is SYDVKM. Unmatched junction bases numbered 2, after V lost 7 bases and J lost 0 bases. CDR3 length equals 14 residues. For the CDR3, the DNA is TGTGCCAGCATGACAGGGGGCTTGAACACTGAAGCTTTCTTT. It specifies CASMTGGLNTEAFF.

J is TRBJ1-2 and V is TRBV25-1, with 10 bases fitting TRBD1. CDR3 length equals 13 residues. Per germline, CDR1 MGHDK and CDR2 SYGVNS. V shed 5 bases and J 8 bases; nucleotides not matched to a gene: 5. DNA of the CDR3: TGTGCCAGCAGTCGGGACAGGGGATACGGCTACACCTTC. Protein: CASSRDRGYGYTF.

This clone came up once. CDR3 coding DNA: TGTGCCAGCAGCTTTGCGGACAGGGCAGCCTACGAGCAGTACTTC. Its translation: CASSFADRAAYEQYF. The rearrangement joins TRBV12-1 to TRBJ2-7; no check of the table's D call, TRBD1, against the DNA was made. TRBV12-1 is noted as a pseudogene. This CDR3 comprises 15 residues.

This chain joins TRBV27 and TRBJ2-1; 14 bases map to TRBD2. There are 18 residues in the CDR3. Trimming took 5 bases from V and 8 from J; bases not matched to a gene: 14. Germline V gene lookup returns CDR1 MNHEY and CDR2 SMNVEV (reference sequence). The CDR3 sequence is CASSTPPGLAGDWHEQFF. CDR3 bases: TGTGCCAGCAGTACGCCTCCGGGACTAGCGGGAGATTGGCATGAGCAGTTCTTC.

This rearrangement joins TRBV5-1 to TRBJ2-1; D possibly corresponds to TRBD2 (5 bases). V gave up 4 bases and J gave up 0 bases, with 14 bases separating them. Germline V lookup: CDR1 SGHRS, CDR2 YFSETQ. This CDR3 has 16 residues. CDR3 DNA: TGCGCCAGCAGCCCACTGGACTTTAGCTCCTACAATGAGCAGTTCTTC. As protein: CASSPLDFSSYNEQFF.

This sequence joins TRBV28 and TRBJ1-1, with a weak D call TRBD1 (5 bases). CDR1 is MDHEN, CDR2 SYDVKM, per germline. V dropped 6 bases and J dropped 0 bases, with 8 bases sitting between them. The CDR3 extends over 13 amino acids. Written as DNA, the CDR3 is TGTGCCAGCAGGCGACAGTTGAACACTGAAGCTTTCTTT. Protein product: CASRRQLNTEAFF.

The chain links TRBV6-2 or TRBV6-3 to TRBJ2-2; D not certain. Germline V lookup: CDR1 MNHEY, CDR2 SVGEGT. The V and J ends lost 4 bases and 0 bases respectively, with 6 bases between them. There are 14 residues in the CDR3. CDR3 nucleotides: TGTGCCAGCAGTTCCCGGGCGAACACCGGGGAGCTGTTTTTT. Its translation: CASSSRANTGELFF.

The chain links TRBV10-3 to TRBJ1-3; 7 positions agree with TRBD1. Germline V gene lookup returns CDR1 ENHRY and CDR2 SYGVKD. This CDR3 spans 14 amino acids. Trimming at V came to 6 bases and at J to 4 bases, leaving 6 bases not matched to a gene. The CDR3 sequence: CAISGGTEGNTIYF. As DNA, the CDR3 is TGTGCCATCAGCGGAGGGACAGAAGGAAACACCATATATTTT.

The chain carries TRBV6-5 and TRBJ2-7; TRBD1 aligns across 10 bases. This CDR3 spans 14 amino acids. Per the germline V gene, CDR1 is MNHEY and CDR2 is SVGAGI. Trimming cost V 5 bases and J 5 bases; bases outside gene matches: 6. The CDR3 bases are TGTGCCAGCAGTACTCGGGACAGGGGCCACGAGCAGTACTTC. This sequence encodes CASSTRDRGHEQYF.

This chain uses TRBV27 with TRBJ1-4, with 8 bases matching TRBD1. This CDR3 has 15 residues. V lost 6 bases and J lost 8; bases outside the gene matches: 11. Germline lookup yields CDR1 MNHEY and CDR2 SMNVEV (reference sequence). The CDR3 DNA follows: TGTGCCAGCAGAAACAGGGGGTGGAGAGGAGAAAAACTGTTTTTT. This gives the protein CASRNRGWRGEKLFF. Combining the CDR3 with reference TRBV27 and TRBJ1-4 gives the whole variable domain EAQVTQNPRYLITVTGKKLTVTCSQNMNHEYMSWYRQDPGLGLRQIYYSMNVEVTDKGDVPEGYKVSRKEKRNFPLILESPSPNQTSLYFCASRNRGWRGEKLFFGSGTQLSVL.